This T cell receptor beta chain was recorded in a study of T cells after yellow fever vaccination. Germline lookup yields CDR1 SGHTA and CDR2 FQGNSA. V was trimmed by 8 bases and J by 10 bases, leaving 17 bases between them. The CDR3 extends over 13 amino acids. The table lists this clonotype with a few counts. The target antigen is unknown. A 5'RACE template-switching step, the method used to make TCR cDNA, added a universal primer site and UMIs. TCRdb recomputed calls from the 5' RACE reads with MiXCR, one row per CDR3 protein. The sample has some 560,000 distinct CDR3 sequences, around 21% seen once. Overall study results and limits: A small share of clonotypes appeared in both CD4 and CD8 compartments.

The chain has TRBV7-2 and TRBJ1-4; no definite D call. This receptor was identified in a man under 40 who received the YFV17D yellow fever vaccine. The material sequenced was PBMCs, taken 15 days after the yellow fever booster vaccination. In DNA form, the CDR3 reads TGTGCCAGCCCCCCCCGGGCTCCTGGAAAACTGTTTTTT. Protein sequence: CASPPRAPGKLFF.